This passage covers 31 T cell receptor beta chains from one sample sequenced in a study of Ad26.COV2.S vaccination and SARS-CoV-2 variants. Generated by immunoSEQ multiplex PCR, the TCRdb table keeps only in-frame clones and is missing some. The table has roughly 380,000 clones, about nine tenths seen once. As to treatment: some 20 received Ad26.COV2.S at low or high dose, single or two shots; about 5 received placebo; per-sample allocation not given. Specimen acquisition occurred on day 63 following the initial vaccine or placebo injection. The sequenced sample was peripheral blood, obtained in a trial of Ad26.COV2.S vaccine versus placebo. These TCRs come from a person between 18 and 60 years old who received the Ad26.COV2.S COVID-19 vaccine or a placebo.

This CDR3 is CASRQTGSYEQYF. The CDR3 DNA reads as TGTGCCAGCAGGCAGACAGGCTCCTACGAGCAGTACTTC. The V gene is TRBV27, the J gene TRBJ2-7, with a tentative D call TRBD1 (6 bases). The V and J ends lost 6 bases and 0 bases respectively, with 9 bases between them. This CDR3 has 13 amino acids. In germline, CDR1 is MNHEY, CDR2 SMNVEV (reference sequence).

J is TRBJ2-2 and V is TRBV6-1, with a tentative D call TRBD2 (6 bases). V shed 4 bases and J shed 2 bases, with 14 bases lying between them. Germline V gene data show CDR1 as MNHNS and CDR2 as SASEGT. The CDR3 runs to 16 residues. DNA of the CDR3: TGTGCCAGCAGTGGCGGGGTCGGGTTTAACACCGGGGAGCTGTTTTTT. Amino acid sequence: CASSGGVGFNTGELFF.

CDR3 DNA sequence: TGCGCCAGCAGCCTGGACAGTAAAGTTCAGCCCCAGCATTTT. Protein product: CASSLDSKVQPQHF. The chain joins TRBV5-1 to TRBJ1-5, with D possibly being TRBD1 (6 bases). Trimming shortened V by 4 bases and J by 6 bases, and 14 bases separated the two germline ends. CDR3 length: 14 amino acids. Germline V gene lookup returns CDR1 SGHRS and CDR2 YFSETQ.

The chain links TRBV9 to TRBJ1-6, with a weak D call TRBD1 (5 bases). Germline CDR1 SGDLS, CDR2 YYNGEE. V lost 0 bases and J lost 10, with 17 bases in between. The CDR3 sequence is 16 residues long. This chain's CDR3 is CASSVGVRQSGSPLHF. The DNA for the CDR3 is TGTGCCAGCAGCGTAGGTGTACGACAGTCCGGGTCACCCCTCCACTTT.

CDR3 sequence: CASYGQGSGTEAFF. CDR3 nucleotides: TGTGCCAGCTATGGGCAGGGATCGGGCACTGAAGCTTTCTTT. The chain combines TRBV18 with TRBJ1-1; TRBD1 might be the D (5 bases). Germline CDR1 is KGHSH and CDR2 is LQKENI. Trimming shortened V by 7 bases and J by 4 bases, and 16 bases separated the two germline ends. This CDR3 region has 14 residues.

This chain uses TRBV6-1 with TRBJ1-2; maybe TRBD1 (6 bases). The CDR3 length is 13 residues. CDR1 is MNHNS, CDR2 SASEGT, per germline. The V end was cut by 3 bases, the J end by 9 bases, with 14 bases between. The CDR3 here is CASSDRDRTSYTF. The CDR3 DNA is TGTGCCAGCAGTGACCGAGACAGGACAAGCTACACCTTC.

The chain links TRBV13 to TRBJ2-6; D is perhaps TRBD1 (5 bases). CDR1 is PRHDT and CDR2 is FYEKMQ in the germline V gene (reference sequence). Trimming removed 1 base from V and 1 base from J, with 17 bases in between. The CDR3 runs 19 residues. CDR3: CASSLDDPIDSSGANVLTF. Here the CDR3 DNA reads TGTGCCAGCAGCTTAGATGACCCCATCGACAGTTCTGGGGCCAACGTCCTGACTTTC.

This clone was recorded a few times. The gene calls are TRBV12-3 or TRBV12-4 and TRBJ1-5, with a possible D match to TRBD1 (5 bases). V was pared by 2 bases and J by 5 bases, with 7 bases between. The CDR3 is 13 amino acids. CDR3 amino acids: CASSLMGDQPQHF. CDR3 DNA sequence: TGTGCCAGCAGTTTAATGGGGGATCAGCCCCAGCATTTT.

The chain combines TRBV7-9 with TRBJ2-1, with 10 bases that match TRBD1. This CDR3 is 18 amino acids long. Germline assignment: CDR1 SEHNR and CDR2 FQNEAQ (reference sequence). Trimming took 0 bases from V and 1 from J; bases not matched to a gene: 6. Here the CDR3 reads CASSLAGDRGLSYNEQFF. CDR3 sequence (DNA): TGTGCCAGCAGCTTAGCTGGGGACAGGGGCCTTTCCTACAATGAGCAGTTCTTC.

The chain combines TRBV5-1 with TRBJ1-2; no firm D call. With 4 bases removed from V and 11 bases from J, the gap between germline ends came to 18 bases. Germline V gives CDR1 SGHRS, CDR2 YFSETQ. The CDR3 consists of 13 residues. The CDR3 is CASSPDVASPYTF. The CDR3 coding sequence is TGCGCCAGCAGCCCGGACGTAGCTTCCCCTTACACCTTC.

This chain joins TRBV5-1 and TRBJ1-2; D possibly corresponds to TRBD1 (6 bases). CDR3 size: 13 residues. Germline V gene lookup returns CDR1 SGHRS and CDR2 YFSETQ. V lost 3 bases and J lost 7, with 13 bases in between. The CDR3: CASSSSGAGGYTF. The CDR3 nucleotides are TGCGCCAGCAGCTCTTCGGGGGCAGGTGGCTACACCTTC.

V gene TRBV11-2 combines with J gene TRBJ1-1; no firm D call. There are 14 residues in the CDR3. V lost 5 bases to trimming and J lost 0 bases, with 10 bases between them. Germline-derived CDR1 and CDR2 are SGHAT and FQNNGV. The CDR3, as DNA: TGTGCCAGCAGCCCTGGCCCCTTGAACACTGAAGCTTTCTTT. Its protein is CASSPGPLNTEAFF.

This clone has only one observation. This chain uses TRBV7-6 with TRBJ2-2, with 12 bases lining up with TRBD2. The CDR3 loop spans 18 amino acids. Germline-derived CDR1 and CDR2 are SGHVS and FNYEAQ. V shed 5 bases and J 1 base; nucleotides not matched to a gene: 8. This CDR3 is CASSDSSGGALNTGELFF. The CDR3 bases are TGTGCCAGCAGCGATTCTAGCGGGGGGGCTTTGAACACCGGGGAGCTGTTTTTT.

The chain links TRBV5-1 to TRBJ2-5; D call uncertain. Germline V gives CDR1 SGHRS, CDR2 YFSETQ. CDR3 length: 14 residues. V shed 0 bases and J shed 2 bases, with 8 bases lying between them. CDR3 in amino acids: CASSLGDPQETQYF. Here the CDR3 DNA reads TGCGCCAGCAGCTTGGGGGATCCACAAGAGACCCAGTACTTC.

This clone was recorded a few times. The genes are TRBV19 and TRBJ1-5; D unclear. CDR1 is LNHDA and CDR2 is SQIVND in the germline V gene (reference sequence). Trimming pared 5 bases from V and 2 bases from J, leaving 16 bases between. The CDR3 covers 16 residues. In DNA form, the CDR3 reads TGTGCCAGTAGTTTTGACTTTGGGGTAGGCAATCAGCCCCAGCATTTT. The encoded protein is CASSFDFGVGNQPQHF. Supplemented by reference TRBV19 and TRBJ1-5, the full variable domain reads DGGITQSPKYLFRKEGQNVTLSCEQNLNHDAMYWYRQDPGQGLRLIYYSQIVNDFQKGDIAEGYSVSREKKESFPLTVTSAQKNPTAFYLCASSFDFGVGNQPQHFGDGTRLSIL.

The rearrangement joins TRBV4-1 to TRBJ1-1; D not resolved. V was clipped by 2 bases and J by 5 bases, with 12 bases between them. Germline V CDR1 and CDR2: MGHRA, YSYEKL. The length of the CDR3 is 14 residues. As DNA, the CDR3 is TGCGCCAGCAGCCAATTCCTTGGGCGGACTGAAGCTTTCTTT. This gives the protein CASSQFLGRTEAFF.

This chain uses TRBV14 with TRBJ1-4; D not resolved. V was clipped by 0 bases and J by 10 bases, with 18 bases between them. The germline gives CDR1 SGHDN, CDR2 FVKESK. The CDR3 spans 16 residues. CDR3 in DNA: TGTGCCAGCAGCCAAGAGTCGGGTGTGTCCTTTAGAAAACTGTTTTTT. Translated, it gives CASSQESGVSFRKLFF.

This rearrangement joins TRBV30 to TRBJ2-3; 9 bases map to TRBD1. Germline CDR1 reads GTSNPN; CDR2 reads SVGIG (reference sequence). The CDR3 is 18 residues long. The trim removed 2 bases at V and 1 base at J, leaving 13 bases unmatched. The CDR3, as DNA: TGTGCCTGGAGTAAACCCTACGGGACAGGGAAAGGCACAGATACGCAGTATTTT. Translation gives CAWSKPYGTGKGTDTQYF.

The V and J genes are TRBV9 and TRBJ2-5; the D gene is possibly TRBD2 (6 bases). The CDR3 has 14 residues. Trimming took 6 bases from V and 2 from J, leaving 14 bases between them. From germline, CDR1 is SGDLS and CDR2 YYNGEE. The CDR3 protein is CASTPLGGQETQYF. The CDR3 nucleotides read TGTGCCAGCACCCCTCTTGGGGGGCAAGAGACCCAGTACTTC.

The chain recombines TRBV12-3 or TRBV12-4 with TRBJ1-1; weak D call: TRBD1 (5 bases). CDR3 length: 11 residues. With 6 bases removed from V and 5 bases from J, the gap between germline ends came to 7 bases. CDR3 in DNA: TGTGCCAGCAGCGGGGGGACTGAAGCTTTCTTT. This codes for CASSGGTEAFF.

The V and J genes are TRBV7-6 and TRBJ2-3, with 12 bases that match TRBD2. V lost 3 bases to trimming and J lost 5 bases; unmatched junction nucleotides: 6. Germline CDR1 reads SGHVS; CDR2 reads FNYEAQ. This CDR3 contains 16 residues. As DNA, the CDR3 is TGTGCCAGCAGCTTTATGGCTAGCGGGGGGGAAGATACGCAGTATTTT. Translating gives CASSFMASGGEDTQYF.

V usage is TRBV10-1 and J usage is TRBJ1-1; 8 bases are shared with TRBD1. The CDR3 runs 17 residues. The V gene end was trimmed by 4 bases and the J gene end by 1 base; junction bases not matched to a gene: 11. From germline, CDR1 is WNHNN and CDR2 SYGVQD (reference sequence). The CDR3 loop reads CASSGTGLSRKNTEAFF. Here the CDR3 DNA reads TGCGCCAGCAGTGGGACAGGGTTGAGTAGAAAGAACACTGAAGCTTTCTTT.

This clone was recorded once. The chain combines TRBV19 with TRBJ1-5; TRBD1 is a possible D gene (6 bases). V lost 7 bases and J lost 4, with 20 bases in between. This CDR3 is built from 16 residues. CDR1 and CDR2 from the germline V gene are LNHDA and SQIVND (reference sequence). The CDR3 sequence is CASKLNPGQANQPQHF. Here the CDR3 DNA reads TGTGCCAGTAAACTTAACCCGGGACAAGCTAATCAGCCCCAGCATTTT.

The chain combines TRBV5-1 with TRBJ2-7; D is undetermined. This CDR3 spans 14 amino acids. From germline, CDR1 is SGHRS and CDR2 YFSETQ. With 4 bases removed from V and 3 bases from J, the gap between germline ends came to 14 bases. The CDR3 coding sequence is TGCGCCAGCAGCCTTTCGTGGTGGGTCTACGAGCAGTACTTC. It is translated as CASSLSWWVYEQYF. Complete variable domain (other parts from reference TRBV5-1 and TRBJ2-7): KAGVTQTPRYLIKTRGQQVTLSCSPISGHRSVSWYQQTPGQGLQFLFEYFSETQRNKGNFPGRFSGRQFSNSRSEMNVSTLELGDSALYLCASSLSWWVYEQYFGPGTRLTVT.

This chain connects TRBV5-4 to TRBJ2-3, with 10 bases aligning to TRBD1. This CDR3 is built from 15 residues. Germline V gene sequence: CDR1 SGHNT, CDR2 YYREEE (reference sequence). V lost 4 bases to trimming and J lost 6 bases; unmatched junction nucleotides: 8. The DNA of the CDR3 is TGTGCCAGCAGCCGGGGACAGGGGACCACCGATACGCAGTATTTT. Protein sequence: CASSRGQGTTDTQYF.

This chain links TRBV7-2 with TRBJ2-7; possible D gene TRBD2, 5 bases. The germline V gene encodes CDR1 SGHTA and CDR2 FQGNSA. The CDR3 length is 13 residues. Trimming removed 3 bases from V and 2 bases from J, with 8 bases in between. The CDR3 reads CASSFFGAYEQYF. The CDR3 bases are TGTGCCAGCAGCTTTTTCGGGGCCTACGAGCAGTACTTC.

The chain has TRBV9 and TRBJ2-3, with unresolved D. The germline CDR1 and CDR2 sequences are SGDLS and YYNGEE. The CDR3 loop spans 16 amino acids. Trimming took 0 bases from V and 2 from J, leaving 13 bases between them. The DNA for the CDR3 is TGTGCCAGCAGCGTAGAGGGCGGTGGGCACACAGATACGCAGTATTTT. Translating gives CASSVEGGGHTDTQYF.

Notes on this clone: The same CDR3 arises from other DNA sequences in this sample as well. This rearrangement joins TRBV15 to TRBJ2-2; D is undetermined. Trimming took 1 base from V and 5 from J, leaving 5 bases between them. CDR3 length equals 13 residues. Germline CDR1 is LNHNV and CDR2 is YYDKDF (reference sequence). The CDR3 nucleotides read TGTGCCACCAGCAGAGTGGGGACCGGGGAGCTGTTTTTT. This gives the protein CATSRVGTGELFF.

V gene TRBV19 combines with J gene TRBJ1-4; 10 nucleotides align to TRBD1. From germline, CDR1 is LNHDA and CDR2 SQIVND (reference sequence). The trim removed 3 bases at V and 9 bases at J, leaving 4 bases unmatched. The CDR3 is 14 residues long. As DNA, the CDR3 is TGTGCCAGTAGTATGGACAGGGGGGATAAAAAACTGTTTTTT. Translated: CASSMDRGDKKLFF.

CDR3: CASSISGGPQETQYF. DNA of the CDR3: TGTGCCAGCAGCATTAGCGGGGGGCCCCAAGAGACCCAGTACTTC. The chain joins TRBV11-1 to TRBJ2-5, with 10 bases aligning to TRBD2. CDR1 and CDR2 from the germline V gene are SGHAT and FQDESV (reference sequence). The CDR3 is 15 residues long. V gave up 5 bases and J gave up 1 base; unmatched junction bases: 4.

This clone has more than one count but fewer than ten. The chain links TRBV6-2 or TRBV6-3 to TRBJ2-7, with 9 bases matching TRBD1. This CDR3 region has 16 residues. The V gene's germline CDR1 is MNHEY and CDR2 SVGEGT. V lost 4 bases and J lost 2; bases outside the gene matches: 9. The CDR3 nucleotides are TGTGCCAGCAGTTCCCCCAACCGGGACAGGGCCTACGAGCAGTACTTC. It specifies CASSSPNRDRAYEQYF.